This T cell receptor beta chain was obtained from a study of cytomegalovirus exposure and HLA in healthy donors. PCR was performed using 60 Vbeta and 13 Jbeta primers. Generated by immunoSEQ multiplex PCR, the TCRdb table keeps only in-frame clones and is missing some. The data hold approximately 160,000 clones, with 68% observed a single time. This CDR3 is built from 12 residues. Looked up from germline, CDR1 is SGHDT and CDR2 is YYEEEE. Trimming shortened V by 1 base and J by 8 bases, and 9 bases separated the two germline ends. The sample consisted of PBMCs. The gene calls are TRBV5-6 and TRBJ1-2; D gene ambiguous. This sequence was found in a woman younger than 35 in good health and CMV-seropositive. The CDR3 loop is CASSLRGRGYTF. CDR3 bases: TGTGCCAGCAGCTTGCGAGGGAGGGGCTACACCTTC.